This TCR beta chain was sequenced in a study of CD8+CD57+ T cells in acquired aplastic anemia (dated by TCRdb to 2017 to 2018). With respect to the entire study: Extracted DNA from sorted CD4+ and CD8+ cells averaged about 3 ug, ranging from roughly 0.2 to 30 ug. CD8+CD57+ expansion was defined as a frequency above the mean frequency observed in healthy subjects.

The patients picked for sequencing were ones in whom flow cytometry had shown an expansion of CD8+CD57+ cells. Severe acquired aplastic anemia was diagnosed in all patients according to International Study of Aplastic Anemia and Agranulocytosis and Camitta criteria. At the time blood was sampled, none of the patients had received any therapy. In this study, sorted CD4+ and CD8+ T cells from the blood of healthy subjects and of severe aplastic anemia patients had their TCR repertoires deep-sequenced. Patients were enrolled under clinicaltrials.gov protocols 00001620, 01623167, 00001397, 00071045, 00081523 and 00961064 in the USA. Ficoll-Paque density gradient centrifugation was used to isolate peripheral blood mononuclear cells. Before DNA was extracted, CD4+ and CD8+ T cells were sorted using either FACS or magnetic beads. Regarding this clonotype: Its antigen remains unidentified. Base-call qualities are not available, and no considerably larger clone is one nucleotide away.

Germline trimming amounts to 8 bases on V and 5 bases on J, with 9 as the count of junction bases outside the gene matches. CDR1 SNHLY and CDR2 FYNNEI are derived from the germline V gene. CDR3 length: 14 amino acids, cysteine to phenylalanine. CDR3 DNA is the only sequence kept; it has 42 bases, read in frame from the first base. On the study overall, not on this receptor specifically: CD8+ Simpson's diversity did not differ significantly between patients and healthy controls (P=0.060). Although roughly 29 CD8+ CDR3 sequences were shared by patients and controls, these sequences appeared highly expressed in patients and within the immunodominant clones of patients.

Profiling of TCR beta VDJ combinations and CDR3 sequences used genomic DNA as the template. An Illumina HiSeq 2000 was the platform used for TCR repertoire sequencing. In the paper's pipeline: TRBV/TRBJ rearrangement plots, CDR3 size and DJ length profiles, and Simpson's diversity index were used to evaluate the repertoires. Whichever DNA sequence was most abundant in the deep sequencing data was defined as the immunodominant clone. CDR3 amino acid sequences were checked for sharing across subjects and were also compared against the VDJdb database and published repertoires. TCRdb reprocessed the public reads (quality trimming at Q25 with fastp, clone calling with MiXCR) and kept in-frame beta chains. One record per CDR3 amino acid sequence lists the most common genes and DNA. In this record, the V and J calls reflect TCRdb's handling and not the investigators' own analysis. Within this sample are over 150,000 distinct CDR3 sequences, with around half of them counted one time only. The ten largest account for 12% of the sample.

The rearrangement joined TRBV2 to TRBJ2-7, with 10 bases matching TRBD1. The source of this sequence is a human donor with aplastic anemia. Specimen: sorted CD4+, CD8+, or CD8+CD57+ T cells (not recorded which) from PBMCs. Here the CDR3 is given as CASYAGTGVNEQYF. In nucleotide form, the sequence is TGTGCCAGCTATGCCGGGACAGGGGTTAACGAGCAGTACTTC.